The 19 T cell receptor beta chains presented below share a single source sample, sequenced in a study of T-cell reconstitution after alpha-beta-depleted transplantation in children. Preparation of the TCRbeta library involved a method that used unique molecular identifiers. Each CDR3 protein is one row after TCRdb ran MiXCR on the PCR reads. The table records 900,000 or so distinct CDR3 sequences, 16% of them present only once. The specimen was PBMCs, mostly from graft donor cells, collected 360 days after TCRalphabeta/CD19-depleted stem cell transplant. The receptors here all came from a male patient aged 10 to 17 who had a stem cell transplant for acute lymphoblastic leukemia, so the T cells may come from the graft donor.

This clonotype was counted at least ten times. V usage is TRBV7-9 and J usage is TRBJ2-3; 8 bases line up with TRBD1. Germline CDR1 and CDR2: SEHNR and FQNEAQ (reference sequence). V lost 5 bases to trimming and J lost 3 bases; unmatched junction nucleotides: 7. The CDR3 is 15 residues long. CDR3 bases: TGTGCCAGCAGCGGACGACAGGGGTGGACAGATACGCAGTATTTT. Protein: CASSGRQGWTDTQYF. The variable domain in full, completed from reference TRBV7-9 and TRBJ2-3, reads DTGVSQNPRHKITKRGQNVTFRCDPISEHNRLYWYRQTLGQGPEFLTYFQNEAQLEKSRLLSDRFSAERPKGSFSTLEIQRTEQGDSAMYLCASSGRQGWTDTQYFGPGTRLTVL.

This clonotype was picked up many times. The rearrangement links TRBV12-3 or TRBV12-4 to TRBJ2-5; perhaps TRBD1 as D (6 bases). The CDR3 contains 15 residues. V lost 8 bases to trimming and J lost 5 bases, with 21 bases between them. The CDR3: CASGALDRFGETQYF. The CDR3 DNA reads TGTGCCAGCGGGGCATTAGACAGGTTTGGCGAGACCCAGTACTTC.

The chain carries TRBV5-1 and TRBJ2-5; possible D gene TRBD1, 6 bases. This CDR3 region has 15 residues. Germline CDR1 reads SGHRS; CDR2 reads YFSETQ. The ends were cut back, 4 bases at V and 5 bases at J, with 18 bases in the middle. CDR3 residues: CASSLRTEWGETQYF. CDR3 in DNA: TGCGCCAGCAGCCTACGGACAGAGTGGGGGGAGACCCAGTACTTC.

This chain connects TRBV3-1 to TRBJ2-1, with D possibly TRBD2 on 6 matching bases. Germline V gives CDR1 LGHDT, CDR2 YNNKEL (reference sequence). Trimming left V 7 bases short and J 1 base short, with 11 bases between. The CDR3 spans 14 residues. CDR3 in amino acids: CASTETSSYNEQFF. The CDR3 nucleotides read TGTGCCAGCACCGAGACTAGTTCCTACAATGAGCAGTTCTTC.

The sample holds a few counts of this clonotype. The chain couples TRBV18 to TRBJ1-1; D uncertain. CDR1 and CDR2 from the germline V gene are KGHSH and LQKENI. V was clipped by 0 bases and J by 5 bases, with 10 bases between them. This CDR3 has 14 amino acids. The CDR3 region has the DNA TGTGCCAGCTCACCACCAGGCAGAAGGACTGAAGCTTTCTTT. Translated, it gives CASSPPGRRTEAFF.

This clonotype was picked up a small number of times. The chain carries TRBV3-1 and TRBJ2-3; 13 bases line up with TRBD2. This CDR3 contains 18 residues. The V segment lost 0 bases and the J segment 2 bases; nucleotides outside the gene matches: 5. Germline V gene data show CDR1 as LGHDT and CDR2 as YNNKEL (reference sequence). The CDR3 region has the DNA TGTGCCAGCAGCCAAGAACTGGGACTAGCGGGGCTCACAGATACGCAGTATTTT. Its protein product is CASSQELGLAGLTDTQYF.

The rearrangement joins TRBV20-1 to TRBJ2-5, with 12 bases identical to TRBD2. CDR1 DFQATT and CDR2 SNEGSKA come from the germline V gene (reference sequence). The junction had 11 bases not matched to a gene; V was cut back by 4 bases and J by 5 bases. The CDR3 contains 16 residues. In nucleotides, the CDR3 is TGCAGTGCTAAGCGCCTAGCGGGAGGGTATGGTGAGACCCAGTACTTC. This gives the protein CSAKRLAGGYGETQYF.

CDR3 DNA: TGTGCCAGCAGCATGTCTGGCGGGGAGCAGTTCTTC. The encoded protein is CASSMSGGEQFF. V and J are TRBV7-9 and TRBJ2-1; possible D gene TRBD2, 5 bases. The CDR3 loop spans 12 amino acids. CDR1 is SEHNR and CDR2 is FQNEAQ in the germline V gene (reference sequence). Trimming took off 5 bases at V and 10 bases at J, with 12 bases between the two ends.

This clonotype was observed a handful of times. V gene TRBV6-5 combines with J gene TRBJ2-7; D might be TRBD1 (7 bases). Looked up from germline, CDR1 is MNHEY and CDR2 is SVGAGI. The CDR3 covers 14 residues. Trimming shortened V by 4 bases and J by 6 bases, and 16 bases separated the two germline ends. The CDR3 loop reads CASSSSGGIGEQYF. CDR3 sequence (DNA): TGTGCCAGCAGTTCGTCAGGGGGGATCGGCGAGCAGTACTTC.

The V gene is TRBV12-3 or TRBV12-4, the J gene TRBJ2-4; 12 nucleotides line up with TRBD2. The V and J ends lost 6 bases and 10 bases, in that order; junction bases with no gene match: 13. This CDR3 contains 16 residues. CDR3 sequence (DNA): TGTGCCAGCAGCTCTAGCGGGAGGGCCCTTGGAGGGATTCAGTACTTC. Protein: CASSSSGRALGGIQYF.

This clonotype was observed many times. The chain carries TRBV5-1 and TRBJ2-3; D is unclear. Germline-derived CDR1 and CDR2 are SGHRS and YFSETQ. The germline V and J ends were trimmed by 2 bases and 1 base, with 14 bases remaining between them. The CDR3 is 16 amino acids. The DNA of the CDR3 is TGCGCCAGCAGCTTACGAGCCCGCTCCGGCACAGATACGCAGTATTTT. The encoded protein is CASSLRARSGTDTQYF.

This clonotype was counted between two and nine times. The rearrangement links TRBV20-1 to TRBJ1-6; 7 bases agree with TRBD1. This CDR3 region has 16 residues. V shed 5 bases, J shed 8 bases, and the junction held 15 bases outside the gene matches. Germline CDR1 is DFQATT and CDR2 is SNEGSKA (reference sequence). The CDR3 loop reads CSAPQGGTGPDSPLHF. In DNA form, the CDR3 reads TGCAGTGCTCCTCAGGGGGGCACAGGGCCAGATTCACCCCTCCACTTT.

At least ten counts were recorded for this clonotype. V is TRBV18 and J is TRBJ2-6; maybe TRBD2 (6 bases). Germline CDR1 and CDR2: KGHSH and LQKENI. The CDR3 totals 16 residues. Trimming removed 3 bases from V and 0 bases from J, with 9 bases in between. CDR3 in DNA: TGTGCCAGCTCACCCGCCGGGGGCTCTGGGGCCAACGTCCTGACTTTC. It codes for CASSPAGGSGANVLTF.

There are a few counts of this clonotype. The V gene is TRBV29-1, the J gene TRBJ2-3; TRBD1 matches 10 bases. The CDR3 is made up of 13 amino acids. From germline, CDR1 is SQVTM and CDR2 ANQGSEA. V shed 5 bases and J 5 bases; nucleotides not matched to a gene: 4. The CDR3 here is CSVRTGGGDTQYF. The CDR3 DNA reads as TGCAGCGTTCGGACAGGGGGAGGAGATACGCAGTATTTT.

The rearrangement uses TRBV11-2 and TRBJ2-7; D is unresolved. The CDR3 covers 14 residues. Germline CDR1 SGHAT, CDR2 FQNNGV. V was trimmed by 1 base and J by 3 bases, leaving 10 bases between them. CDR3 DNA sequence: TGTGCCAGCAGCTTAGGGTCTTGGATCTACGAGCAGTACTTC. The encoded protein is CASSLGSWIYEQYF.

The V call is TRBV10-3, the J call TRBJ2-7; weak D call: TRBD1 (5 bases). CDR3 length: 13 amino acids. V lost 4 bases, J lost 2 bases, and 9 bases lay in between. Germline V gene data show CDR1 as ENHRY and CDR2 as SYGVKD. The CDR3 nucleotides are TGTGCCATCAGTGTAGGGGTAGCCTACGAGCAGTACTTC. This encodes CAISVGVAYEQYF.

In this sample, this clonotype turned up a few times. The rearrangement uses TRBV4-2 and TRBJ2-5, with TRBD1 as a possible D gene (7 bases). V dropped 4 bases and J dropped 2 bases, with 17 bases sitting between them. This CDR3 region has 16 residues. In germline, CDR1 is LGHNA, CDR2 YNFKEQ. CDR3 residues: CASSPTEGADQETQYF. CDR3 bases: TGTGCCAGCAGCCCAACGGAGGGGGCGGATCAAGAGACCCAGTACTTC.

This clonotype was seen only a few times. The chain has TRBV4-1 and TRBJ2-2; D is possibly TRBD1 (6 bases). The CDR3 extends over 13 amino acids. Germline V gene data show CDR1 as MGHRA and CDR2 as YSYEKL. V was pared by 4 bases and J by 10 bases, with 13 bases between. The CDR3, as DNA: TGCGCCAGCAGCCCCTCCCAGGGGTTGGAGCTGTTTTTT. Amino acid sequence: CASSPSQGLELFF.

The J gene is TRBJ2-3, the V gene TRBV4-2, with TRBD2 as a possible D gene (6 bases). Trimming cost V 1 base and J 8 bases, with 22 bases left between them. Germline V lookup: CDR1 LGHNA, CDR2 YNFKEQ. The CDR3 runs to 17 residues. The CDR3, as DNA: TGTGCCAGCAGCCAAGCCCCGTCGGGACTGCCACGGGGTACGCAGTATTTT. Translated, it gives CASSQAPSGLPRGTQYF.